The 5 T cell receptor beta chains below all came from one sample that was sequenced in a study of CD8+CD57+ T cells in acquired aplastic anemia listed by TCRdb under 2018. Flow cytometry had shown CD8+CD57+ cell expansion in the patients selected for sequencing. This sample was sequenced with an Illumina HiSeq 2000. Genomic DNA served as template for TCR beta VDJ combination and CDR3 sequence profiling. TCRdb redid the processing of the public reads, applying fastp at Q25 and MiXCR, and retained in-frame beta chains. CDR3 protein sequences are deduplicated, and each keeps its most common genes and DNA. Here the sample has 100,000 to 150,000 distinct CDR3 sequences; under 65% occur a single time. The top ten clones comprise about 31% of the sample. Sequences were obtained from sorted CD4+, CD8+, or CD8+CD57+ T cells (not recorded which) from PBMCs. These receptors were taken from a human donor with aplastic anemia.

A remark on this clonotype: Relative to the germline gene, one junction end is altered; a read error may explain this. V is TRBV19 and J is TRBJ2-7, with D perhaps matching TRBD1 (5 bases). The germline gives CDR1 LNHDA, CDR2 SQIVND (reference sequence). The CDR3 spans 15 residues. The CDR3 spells CAGSSDRIPPYEQYF. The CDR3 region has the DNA TGTGCCGGTAGTAGTGACAGAATACCTCCCTACGAGCAGTACTTC.

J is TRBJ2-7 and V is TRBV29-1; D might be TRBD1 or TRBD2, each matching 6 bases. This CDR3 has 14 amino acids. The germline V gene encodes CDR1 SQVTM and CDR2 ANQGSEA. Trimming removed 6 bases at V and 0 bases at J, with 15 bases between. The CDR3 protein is CSVGGQKLSYEQYF. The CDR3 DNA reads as TGCAGCGTGGGAGGACAGAAGCTCTCCTACGAGCAGTACTTC.

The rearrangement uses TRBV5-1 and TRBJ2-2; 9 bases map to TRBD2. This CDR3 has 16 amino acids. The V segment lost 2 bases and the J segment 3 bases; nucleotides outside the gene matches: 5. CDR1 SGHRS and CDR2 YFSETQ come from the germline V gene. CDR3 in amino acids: CASSFELAGYTGELFF. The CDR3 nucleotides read TGCGCCAGCAGCTTCGAACTAGCGGGTTACACCGGGGAGCTGTTTTTT.

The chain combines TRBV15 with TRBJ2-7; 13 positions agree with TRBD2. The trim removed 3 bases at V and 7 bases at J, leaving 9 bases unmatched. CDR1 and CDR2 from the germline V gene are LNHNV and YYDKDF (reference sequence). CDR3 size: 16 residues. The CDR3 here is CATSRAGTSGTNEQYF. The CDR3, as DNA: TGTGCCACCAGCAGGGCCGGGACTAGCGGGACCAATGAGCAGTACTTC.

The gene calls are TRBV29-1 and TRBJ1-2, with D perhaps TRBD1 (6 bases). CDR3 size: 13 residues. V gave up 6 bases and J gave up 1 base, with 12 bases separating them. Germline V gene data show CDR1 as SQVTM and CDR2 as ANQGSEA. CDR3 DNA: TGCAGCGTATCGGAACAGGGTAACTATGGCTACACCTTC. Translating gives CSVSEQGNYGYTF.